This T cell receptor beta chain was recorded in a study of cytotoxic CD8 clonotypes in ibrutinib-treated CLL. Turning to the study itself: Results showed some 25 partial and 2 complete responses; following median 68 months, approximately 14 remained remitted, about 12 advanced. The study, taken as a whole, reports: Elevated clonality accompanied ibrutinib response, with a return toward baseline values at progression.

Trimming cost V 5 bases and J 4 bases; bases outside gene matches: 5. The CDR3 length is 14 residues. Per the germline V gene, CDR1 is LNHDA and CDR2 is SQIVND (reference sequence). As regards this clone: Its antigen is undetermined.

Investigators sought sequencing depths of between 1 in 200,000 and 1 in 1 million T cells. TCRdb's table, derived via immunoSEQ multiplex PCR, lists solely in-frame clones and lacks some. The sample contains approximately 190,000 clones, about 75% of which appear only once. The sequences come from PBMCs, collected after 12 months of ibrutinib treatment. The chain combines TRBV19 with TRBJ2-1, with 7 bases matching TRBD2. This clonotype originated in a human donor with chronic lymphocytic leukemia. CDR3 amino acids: CASSSAGPYNEQFF. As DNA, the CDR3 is TGTGCCAGTAGTTCAGCGGGGCCGTACAATGAGCAGTTCTTC.